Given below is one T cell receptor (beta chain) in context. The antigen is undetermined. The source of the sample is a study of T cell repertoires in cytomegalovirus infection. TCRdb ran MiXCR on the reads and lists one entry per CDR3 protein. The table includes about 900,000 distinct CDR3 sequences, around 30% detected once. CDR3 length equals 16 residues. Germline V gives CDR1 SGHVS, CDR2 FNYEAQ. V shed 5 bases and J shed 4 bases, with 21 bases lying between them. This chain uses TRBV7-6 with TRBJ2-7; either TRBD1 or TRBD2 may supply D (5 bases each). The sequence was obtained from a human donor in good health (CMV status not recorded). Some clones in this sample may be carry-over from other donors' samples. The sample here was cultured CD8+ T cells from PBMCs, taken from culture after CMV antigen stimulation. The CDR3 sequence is CASSTLHGQSGYEQYF. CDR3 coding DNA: TGTGCCAGCAGCACCCTGCACGGACAAAGCGGATACGAGCAGTACTTC.